This TCR beta chain is from a study of T cells after yellow fever vaccination. The overall study: The fractions with low cell numbers were processed using SMART-Seq v4 Ultra Low Input. Overall study findings and caveats: Most primary-vaccination clones reappeared after the booster (about 95% CD4, around 88% CD8). The bulk population could contribute abundant contaminating clonotypes to FACS-sorted repertoires.

TCRdb re-analysed the 5' RACE reads in MiXCR, keeping a single row per CDR3 protein. The data hold 250,000 to 300,000 distinct CDR3 sequences, with around 5.3% observed a single time. This CDR3 comprises 10 residues. Germline values: CDR1 MNHEY, CDR2 SVGEGT. V was shortened by 8 bases and J by 8 bases, with 9 bases between the two germline ends. This clonotype was detected only a few times. Its antigen is unknown. The chain carries TRBV6-2 or TRBV6-3 and TRBJ1-2; D is unresolved. This receptor was identified in a man between 18 and 35 years old who received the YFV17D yellow fever vaccine. The sequences come from CD4+ T cells sorted from PBMCs, collected on the day of the yellow fever booster vaccination. The CDR3 DNA reads as TGTGCCAGCGGGCCCTGGGGCTACACCTTC. As protein: CASGPWGYTF.